The clone carrying this TCR beta chain was seen once. This entry belongs to a study of blood T cell repertoires in COVID-19. Overall study: Samples of COVID-19 (acute and convalescent) were obtained from the United States, Italy and Spain.

Original data processing: Scientists estimated how many nucleated cells there were by amplifying reference gene primers. The protocol was immunoSEQ multiplex PCR, while the TCRdb copy is restricted to in-frame clones and leaves out a portion. Clone size and V and J calls were adopted from that table, with D and trimming inferred from the DNA. The sample comprises approximately 240,000 clones, about 88% of which are singletons, and approximately 2.2% rests with the top ten. The ends were cut back, 0 bases at V and 1 base at J, with 10 bases in the middle. The germline gives CDR1 KGHSH, CDR2 LQKENI. The CDR3 is made up of 16 amino acids.

The receptor was isolated from a woman aged 40 to 55 who had recovered from COVID-19. The sample comprised peripheral blood. This rearrangement joins TRBV18 to TRBJ2-4; tentative D call: TRBD2 (5 bases). The CDR3 is CASSPPSTGAKNIQYF. CDR3 in DNA: TGTGCCAGCTCACCACCGTCGACGGGGGCCAAAAACATTCAGTACTTC. Together with reference TRBV18 and TRBJ2-4, the CDR3 gives the full variable domain: NAGVMQNPRHLVRRRGQEARLRCSPMKGHSHVYWYRQLPEEGLKFMVYLQKENIIDESGMPKERFSAEFPKEGPSILRIQQVVRGDSAAYFCASSPPSTGAKNIQYFGAGTRLSVL.